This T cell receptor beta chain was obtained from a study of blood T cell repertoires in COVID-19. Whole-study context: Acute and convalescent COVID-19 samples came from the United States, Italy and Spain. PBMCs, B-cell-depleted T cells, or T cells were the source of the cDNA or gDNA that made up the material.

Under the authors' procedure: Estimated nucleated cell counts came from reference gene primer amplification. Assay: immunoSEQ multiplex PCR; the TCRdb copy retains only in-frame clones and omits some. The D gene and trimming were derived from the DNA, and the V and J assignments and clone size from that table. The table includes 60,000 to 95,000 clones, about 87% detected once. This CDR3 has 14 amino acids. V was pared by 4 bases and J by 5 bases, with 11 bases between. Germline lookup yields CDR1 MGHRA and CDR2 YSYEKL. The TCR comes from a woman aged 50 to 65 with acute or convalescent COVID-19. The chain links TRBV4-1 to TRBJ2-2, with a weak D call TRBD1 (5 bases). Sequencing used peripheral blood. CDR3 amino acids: CASSPNTGTGELFF. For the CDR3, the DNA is TGCGCCAGCAGCCCAAATACAGGAACCGGGGAGCTGTTTTTT.